This section outlines one TCR beta chain sequence together with its context. Its recognized antigen is unknown. No clone much larger than this one lies a single base away; base qualities are absent. The library was generated by the immunoSEQ multiplex PCR assay. A mixture of 60 forward primers for TCR Vbeta segments and 13 reverse primers for TCR Jbeta segments was used in the multiplex PCR. The CDR3 region of rearranged TCR beta genes was amplified from genomic DNA by a multiplex PCR assay. The amplified TCR beta libraries were sequenced on the Illumina HiSeq System as 87-base-pair reads. The published analysis was carried out like this. A later analysis counted tens of millions of unique TCR beta chains across the 650 to 700 repertoires, and some 11 million of these chains were shared by at least two donors. A nearest-neighbor algorithm error-corrected the raw reads and collapsed the reads into unique sequences, merging closely related sequences to remove PCR and sequencing errors. Alignment of CDR3 sequences to IMGT reference sequences was used to assign V, D and J gene segments. For a sequence to be retained, a match of at least six nucleotides was required to both a V gene segment and a J gene segment. Rearrangements were called productive when the CDR3 lacked stop codons and stayed in frame with V and J; all others were non-productive. Following IMGT convention, CDR3 was defined as the stretch from the second conserved V-encoded cysteine to the conserved J-encoded phenylalanine. In an earlier analysis of roughly 580 of the donors, sequences lacking an unambiguous match to a single V gene segment were excluded. In an earlier analysis of about 590 of the donors, a V segment was called functional when productive rearrangements were above 56.7%, and segregating when the standard deviation between donors exceeded 5%. A statistical classification framework was built to diagnose cytomegalovirus status from the catalog of TCR beta chain sequences. In a later analysis, V and J genes were assigned by comparing TCR nucleotide sequences against IMGT/GENE-DB human TR gene sequences. A later analysis assigned CDR3 sequences and most-parsimonious VDJ recombination scenarios with the TCRdist pipeline. In a later analysis, each TCR beta chain was defined by its CDR3 amino acid sequence together with its V-gene family, and reads without a unique V-gene family were excluded. As a way to deal with suspected cross-contamination and a sequencing artifact, a later analysis dropped 640 or so nucleotide sequences that were highly shared and had low generation probability. A later analysis calculated a clonal expansion index for each public chain from normalized within-repertoire ranks of inferred template counts. In a later analysis, generation probabilities were computed with a VDJ recombination model fitted to out-of-frame rearrangements, and the resulting probabilities were checked against IGoR. A later analysis scored TCR-TCR, TCR-HLA and TCR-CMV co-occurrence with hypergeometric tests, applying a repertoire-size bias correction to TCR pairs. To estimate false discovery rates, a later analysis permuted the HLA or CMV assignments 20 times. In a later analysis, co-occurring TCRs were grouped using DBSCAN, and TCRdist sequence similarity was added for clustering within HLA-allele-positive subsets. Repertoires with fewer than 30,000 or more than 120,000 public chains were left out of co-occurrence clustering, as were about 5 repertoires with anomalous nucleotide sharing. In its TCRdb copy, this immuneACCESS table keeps in-frame sequences only and misses some clones. Where compared with another copy, unresolved V genes explain less than half of these, and the others have no known cause. That table gives V, J and clone size, and the DNA gave D and trimming. The sample table records fewer than 250,000 clones; 85% of these occur just once. The ten largest clones take up 1% to 1.5% of the sample.

This sample was taken from a study of cytomegalovirus exposure and HLA in healthy donors (dated by TCRdb to about 2017). General notes on the study: In an earlier analysis of roughly 500 of the donors, about 260 Gb of sequence data and 100 million or so unique TCR beta sequences from about 190 million T cells were reported. On average, roughly 250,000 unique TCR beta nucleotide sequences were sequenced per donor among 350 to 400 genotyped donors of the cohort, with roughly 18% of those sequences being non-productive. The aim of the study was to test whether cataloging public T cell receptors could identify signatures of past pathogen exposure. HLA typing covered class I and class II loci at four-digit resolution. An earlier analysis of several hundred of the donors used high-throughput TCR beta sequencing to judge whether each TCR beta V gene segment behaved as functional or pseudogenic. Donor age, sex, ethnicity and CMV serostatus were compiled alongside the repertoire data. Along with the approximately 670-subject first cohort, a separate validation cohort of some 130 different subjects was used. To predict cytomegalovirus infection status, the study brought together high-throughput TCR immunosequencing, statistical association of individual TCRs with disease status, and machine learning. All discovery cohort repertoires had been generated on a single sequencing platform. In a later analysis, previously published TCR beta repertoires from 670 or so donors were re-analyzed and high-resolution HLA genotyping was added so that TCR occurrence patterns could be studied. Roughly five DR-DQ haplotypes were handled as single units for association and clustering, since linkage in the cohort was strong. Typing coverage varied by locus: roughly 629-630 donors for A, B, C, DRB1 and DQB1; some 520 for DQA1; around 570 for DPA1; 450 to 480 for DPB1. Using immunosequencing, the study profiled T cell repertoires from 640 or so subjects and related those repertoires to cytomegalovirus serostatus. Of the 398 genotyped donors, approximately 83% fell in the genetic ancestry cluster associated with self-reported Caucasian donors. The later analysis used no new phenotypic data to find candidate immune exposures, relying instead on TCR beta sequences and their occurrence across donors. Genome-wide SNP genotypes for about 60% of the roughly 700 donors were used in a later genetic analysis, which treated that subset as a discovery cohort. Around 320 gigabases of sequencing data and 70 million to 100 million unique TCR sequences were included in an early release covering about 700 HLA-typed donors.

Broader findings and caveats from the paper: Compared with the 666-donor mean, donors in an Asian-associated ancestry cluster had fewer N-insertions in productive TCRs, according to a later genetic analysis. Across donors, most TCR sequences were observed very rarely, whereas some public TCRs were present in many individuals. Because counts were too low, 15 to 20 rarely observed V segments, including chromosome 9 orphons, were excluded from the earlier analysis of fewer than 650 of the donors. In both the original and validation cohorts, the classifier was reported to diagnose cytomegalovirus status with high specificity and sensitivity. Several of the top co-occurrence clusters appeared to be linked to parvovirus B19, influenza, CMV and Epstein-Barr virus, according to a later analysis. Immune exposure information for the cohort was limited to CMV serostatus. In a later analysis, some 18,000 TCR beta sequences were associated with specific HLA alleles at a false discovery rate of 0.05. Because HLA typing was unavailable for some donors at each locus, only the typed subset was used in association tests. In the study, around 160 TCR beta chains were listed as associated with cytomegalovirus. In a later analysis, most CMV-associated TCR beta chains were found to appear HLA-restricted, with HLA associations seemingly driven largely by CMV exposure. Only TCR beta chains were sequenced in this cohort, and the absence of alpha or paired-chain data limited detectable features. The sequencing pipeline was judged likely to have produced a cluster of highly shared sequence variants as a technical artifact. Linkage disequilibrium might explain the correlated functional status among segregating V segments, but an unknown experimental factor could not be ruled out. Roughly uniform sequencing depth across donors was assumed in presence/absence analyses, although this assumption may not hold. The authors suggested that the approach could potentially be extended to other disease states and immunological phenotypes. In an earlier analysis of about 540 of the donors, most TCR beta V segments were observed in productive rearrangements about 87% or about 30% of the time, broadly matching IMGT annotations. A later analysis found that TCR association rates varied across HLA loci, with DRB1 alleles showing the most associated TCRs and HLA-C alleles the fewest. In a later analysis, HLA-associated TCR beta chains showed more clonal expansion and lower generation probabilities than non-associated chains that were equally common. A later genetic analysis associated a missense DCLRE1C variant with V-gene and J-gene trimming of TCR beta chains, and an independent cohort replicated the association. A further reported finding was that TCR beta sequences accurately predicted the HLA-A and HLA-B alleles for most subjects in the first cohort. Assigning TCR associations to individual alleles was difficult when HLA alleles, especially DR and DQ, strongly co-occurred. A few of the identified cytomegalovirus-associated TCR beta chains were confirmed in vitro to be specific for cytomegalovirus antigens. Some IMGT-functional V segments, including TRBV6-2 and TRBV6-3, could not be told apart with the 87-base-pair reads, so those segments were excluded.

The cohort comprised around 690 healthy bone marrow donors. All cohort members were sampled while nominally healthy, although unrecorded immune exposures were likely present. Of the 666 cohort members, more than 250 had a positive CMV serostatus and about 400 had a negative one, while no CMV serostatus was recorded for the donor. Every donor gave a peripheral blood sample, and the peripheral blood mononuclear cells from that sample were used for TCR beta sequencing. Genomic DNA was extracted from the blood cell samples with the Qiagen DNeasy Blood Extraction Kit. CDR3 length: 15 amino acids, cysteine to phenylalanine. The only DNA kept is the CDR3, 45 bases in frame from the first base. CDR1 SEHNR and CDR2 FQNEAQ were looked up in the germline V gene (reference sequence). Trimming accounts for 5 bases at V and 2 bases at J, while the number of junction bases matched to no gene is 6.

This TCR was recovered from a human donor in good health. Sequenced sample: PBMCs. The sequence is built from TRBV7-9 and TRBJ2-5; 9 of the junction bases match TRBD1. The nucleotide sequence reads as follows: TGTGCCAGCAGCCCCCCTGACAGGGGGCAAGAGACCCAGTACTTC. This is translated as CASSPPDRGQETQYF.